The 7 T cell receptor beta chains given below trace back to one sample, sequenced in a study of CD8 T cells in ankylosing spondylitis. Study findings and constraints: For ankylosing spondylitis blood, a TCR beta motif of under 10 highly homologous variants appeared characteristic.

No cognate antigen is known for these TCRs. One entry per CDR3 protein, called by TCRdb with MiXCR from the 5' RACE reads. This sample has 750,000 to 850,000 distinct CDR3 sequences, with approximately 10% found just once. The sample taken for sequencing was blood, either unsorted or a sorted T cell fraction (not recorded which). The source is a male donor with ankylosing spondylitis.

The chain uses TRBV13 and TRBJ2-5; possibly TRBD2 for D (6 bases). The V gene lost 6 bases and the J gene lost 2 bases, with 16 bases spanning the gap. The CDR3 length is 15 residues. Germline CDR1 is PRHDT and CDR2 is FYEKMQ (reference sequence). The CDR3 nucleotides read TGTGCCAGCAGGGATTGGCGGGGAATACAAGAGACCCAGTACTTC. Translating gives CASRDWRGIQETQYF.

The rearrangement joins TRBV20-1 to TRBJ1-2, with D uncertain. Trimming shortened V by 4 bases and J by 5 bases, and 8 bases separated the two germline ends. The CDR3 runs 11 residues. The germline gives CDR1 DFQATT, CDR2 SNEGSKA (reference sequence). Here the CDR3 reads CSATMAYGYTF. Here the CDR3 DNA reads TGCAGTGCTACCATGGCGTATGGCTACACCTTC.

This clonotype has only a few counts. V and J are TRBV29-1 and TRBJ1-2; 7 nucleotides agree with TRBD1. Germline V CDR1 and CDR2: SQVTM, ANQGSEA. This CDR3 region has 13 residues. J lost 6 bases, V lost 4 bases, and 8 bases had no gene match. Here the CDR3 reads CSVGGVDRDGYTF. DNA for the CDR3: TGCAGCGTTGGAGGGGTAGACAGGGATGGCTACACCTTC.

This clonotype was counted many times. This chain links TRBV6-5 with TRBJ1-2, with 7 positions matching TRBD1. Germline V gene data show CDR1 as MNHEY and CDR2 as SVGAGI. The CDR3 length is 14 residues. V was pared by 1 base and J by 4 bases, with 3 bases of the junction left unmatched. CDR3 in amino acids: CASSYYRGGYGYTF. The CDR3 DNA sequence: TGTGCCAGCAGTTACTACAGGGGAGGCTATGGCTACACCTTC.

The J gene is TRBJ2-2, the V gene TRBV7-3; the match to TRBD2 covers 8 bases. CDR1 is SGHTA and CDR2 is FQGTGA in the germline V gene. This CDR3 region has 15 residues. The V gene end was trimmed by 5 bases and the J gene end by 2 bases; junction bases not matched to a gene: 4. The CDR3 DNA is TGTGCCAGCAGCCGGGGGGGTTTCAACACCGGGGAGCTGTTTTTT. It is translated as CASSRGGFNTGELFF.

This clonotype was observed at least ten times. The CDR3 is CASRTSEQGSLGEQYF. The CDR3 nucleotides are TGTGCCAGCCGTACATCCGAGCAGGGCTCCTTGGGCGAGCAGTACTTC. The chain recombines TRBV5-6 with TRBJ2-7; D may be TRBD1 (5 bases). The CDR3 is made up of 16 amino acids. Germline V gene lookup returns CDR1 SGHDT and CDR2 YYEEEE. The V gene lost 7 bases and the J gene lost 6 bases, with 26 bases spanning the gap.

A few counts support this clonotype. The rearrangement links TRBV2 to TRBJ2-7, with D possibly being TRBD1 (6 bases). The CDR3 covers 15 residues. V shed 6 bases and J shed 0 bases, with 15 bases lying between them. Germline V gene lookup returns CDR1 SNHLY and CDR2 FYNNEI. The CDR3 DNA reads as TGTGCCAGCAGGAGTTTGGACAGAGACTCCTACGAGCAGTACTTC. This codes for CASRSLDRDSYEQYF.